This entry concerns a single T cell receptor beta chain. Its target is not known. This record belongs to a study of PD-L1 blockade in urothelial cancer. As for the study in general: Blood samples contained a median about 150,000 T cells.

Germline assignment: CDR1 MDHEN and CDR2 SYDVKM. V was trimmed by 4 bases and J by 0 bases, leaving 18 bases between them. The CDR3 loop spans 17 amino acids. Method: immunoSEQ multiplex PCR; TCRdb's copy keeps in-frame clones and lacks some. This table holds roughly 130,000 clones, approximately 84% found once. The time point: pretreatment peripheral blood. Study findings and constraints: The study found that durable-benefit patients expanded tumor-associated blood clones more at 3 weeks.

Sequenced material: PBMCs, taken around atezolizumab (anti-PD-L1) treatment. The J gene is TRBJ1-2, the V gene TRBV28; D is possibly TRBD1 (6 bases). This clonotype was sampled from a man aged 50 or older with urothelial cancer. The DNA of the CDR3 is TGTGCCAGCAGTTCGACAGGTTTGGGGGCCACTAACTATGGCTACACCTTC. Translated, it gives CASSSTGLGATNYGYTF.